This is a list of T cell receptor beta chains from one sample in a study of T cells after yellow fever vaccination. TCRdb fed the 5' RACE reads into MiXCR, producing one record per CDR3 protein. The sample shows around 47,000 distinct CDR3 sequences, about 7% of them seen only once. The sample here was CD8+ T cells not binding an NS4B(214-222) dextramer, sorted from PBMCs, taken 45 days after the yellow fever booster vaccination. These receptors all come from a man aged 25 to 40 who received the YFV17D yellow fever vaccine. Both conserved end residues are part of each CDR3. The D gene is left open where the match is weak. The size of a clone is reported for some rows only, either as once, few or many, or as a class for expanded clones.

abundance: many; len: 14; j_gene: TRBJ2-1; v_gene: TRBV28; d_gene: TRBD2; CDR3aa: CASSPGLVFYEQFF; CDR3nt: TGTGCCAGCAGCCCCGGACTAGTCTTTTATGAGCAGTTCTTC
abundance: NA; len: 17; j_gene: TRBJ2-2; v_gene: TRBV6-1; d_gene: NA; CDR3aa: CASSPFAGPDAAGELFF; CDR3nt: TGTGCCAGCAGCCCCTTCGCGGGCCCAGACGCGGCCGGGGAGCTGTTTTTT
abundance: NA; len: 13; j_gene: TRBJ2-5; v_gene: TRBV27; d_gene: NA; CDR3aa: CASSFLGTETQYF; CDR3nt: TGTGCCAGCAGTTTTCTAGGGACAGAGACCCAGTACTTC
abundance: NA; len: 13; j_gene: TRBJ2-7; v_gene: TRBV27; d_gene: NA; CDR3aa: CASGSGMSYEQYF; CDR3nt: TGTGCCAGCGGTAGTGGAATGTCCTACGAGCAGTACTTC
abundance: many; len: 13; j_gene: TRBJ2-7; v_gene: TRBV27; d_gene: NA; CDR3aa: CASSPQVSYEQYF; CDR3nt: TGTGCCAGCAGTCCACAGGTCTCCTACGAGCAGTACTTC
abundance: many; len: 15; j_gene: TRBJ1-5; v_gene: TRBV10-2; d_gene: NA; CDR3aa: CASSEGRYSGQPQHF; CDR3nt: TGCGCCAGCAGTGAGGGGCGGTATAGCGGTCAGCCCCAGCATTTT
abundance: many; len: 16; j_gene: TRBJ1-2; v_gene: TRBV4-3; d_gene: NA; CDR3aa: CASSTLEKGKDYGYTF; CDR3nt: TGCGCCAGCAGCACGCTCGAAAAGGGGAAAGACTATGGCTACACCTTC
abundance: many; len: 13; j_gene: TRBJ2-1; v_gene: TRBV5-6; d_gene: NA; CDR3aa: CASSTGQNNEQFF; CDR3nt: TGTGCCAGCAGCACCGGACAGAACAATGAGCAGTTCTTC
abundance: NA; len: 16; j_gene: TRBJ1-1; v_gene: TRBV7-8; d_gene: TRBD1; CDR3aa: CASTDSQDRKNTEAFF; CDR3nt: TGTGCCAGCACAGACTCCCAGGACAGGAAGAACACTGAAGCTTTCTTT
abundance: NA; len: 15; j_gene: TRBJ2-5; v_gene: TRBV15; d_gene: TRBD1; CDR3aa: CATSRGQGDQETQYF; CDR3nt: TGTGCCACCAGCAGAGGACAGGGGGATCAAGAGACCCAGTACTTC
abundance: many; len: 11; j_gene: TRBJ1-2; v_gene: TRBV25-1; d_gene: NA; CDR3aa: CASSDPGGYTF; CDR3nt: TGTGCCAGCAGTGACCCCGGTGGCTACACCTTC
abundance: many; len: 13; j_gene: TRBJ2-2; v_gene: TRBV4-3; d_gene: NA; CDR3aa: CASSQGSTGELFF; CDR3nt: TGCGCCAGCAGCCAAGGGTCCACCGGGGAGCTGTTTTTT
abundance: many; len: 14; j_gene: TRBJ2-7; v_gene: TRBV20-1; d_gene: TRBD1; CDR3aa: CSAHNGQGAYEQYF; CDR3nt: TGCAGTGCGCATAACGGTCAGGGGGCTTACGAGCAGTACTTC
abundance: NA; len: 15; j_gene: TRBJ2-7; v_gene: TRBV5-1; d_gene: NA; CDR3aa: CASSPDGRIGYEQYF; CDR3nt: TGCGCCAGCAGCCCCGACGGGCGAATAGGCTACGAGCAGTACTTC
abundance: many; len: 12; j_gene: TRBJ1-1; v_gene: TRBV24-1; d_gene: NA; CDR3aa: CATSDDNTEAFF; CDR3nt: TGTGCCACCAGTGATGATAACACTGAAGCTTTCTTT
abundance: many; len: 14; j_gene: TRBJ2-1; v_gene: TRBV12-3/TRBV12-4; d_gene: NA; CDR3aa: CASSFGDSYNEQFF; CDR3nt: TGTGCCAGCAGTTTCGGCGACTCCTACAATGAGCAGTTCTTC
abundance: few; len: 12; j_gene: TRBJ1-1; v_gene: TRBV30; d_gene: NA; CDR3aa: CAWSSPAFEAFF; CDR3nt: TGTGCCTGGAGCAGCCCCGCCTTTGAAGCTTTCTTT
abundance: few; len: 13; j_gene: TRBJ2-7; v_gene: TRBV7-2; d_gene: NA; CDR3aa: CASSAEVDYEQYF; CDR3nt: TGTGCCAGCAGCGCCGAAGTGGACTACGAGCAGTACTTC
abundance: NA; len: 16; j_gene: TRBJ2-2; v_gene: TRBV7-8; d_gene: TRBD2; CDR3aa: CASSTLAGTNTGELFF; CDR3nt: TGTGCCAGCAGCACCCTAGCGGGGACGAACACCGGGGAGCTGTTTTTT
abundance: NA; len: 13; j_gene: TRBJ2-7; v_gene: TRBV5-1; d_gene: TRBD2; CDR3aa: CASSHGTIYEQYF; CDR3nt: TGCGCCAGCAGCCACGGGACTATCTACGAGCAGTACTTC
abundance: many; len: 16; j_gene: TRBJ2-1; v_gene: TRBV7-2; d_gene: NA; CDR3aa: CASSHFLGESYNEQFF; CDR3nt: TGTGCCAGCAGCCATTTTTTGGGGGAGAGCTACAATGAGCAGTTCTTC
abundance: many; len: 15; j_gene: TRBJ1-1; v_gene: TRBV27; d_gene: TRBD1; CDR3aa: CASSRGTGANTEAFF; CDR3nt: TGTGCCAGCAGCCGCGGGACAGGGGCGAACACTGAAGCTTTCTTT
abundance: many; len: 15; j_gene: TRBJ2-3; v_gene: TRBV15; d_gene: NA; CDR3aa: CATSTSPGDYDTQYF; CDR3nt: TGTGCCACCAGCACCTCTCCGGGGGATTACGATACGCAGTATTTT
abundance: many; len: 14; j_gene: TRBJ2-7; v_gene: TRBV5-6; d_gene: TRBD2; CDR3aa: CASSSAGAPYEQYF; CDR3nt: TGTGCCAGCAGCTCAGCGGGGGCCCCCTACGAGCAGTACTTC
abundance: few; len: 18; j_gene: TRBJ2-1; v_gene: TRBV12-3/TRBV12-4; d_gene: TRBD2; CDR3aa: CASSLTAGVSVSYNEQFF; CDR3nt: TGTGCCAGCAGTTTAACCGCGGGGGTTAGCGTCTCCTACAATGAGCAGTTCTTC
abundance: many; len: 13; j_gene: TRBJ1-2; v_gene: TRBV6-5; d_gene: NA; CDR3aa: CASSYSPGSGYTF; CDR3nt: TGTGCCAGCAGTTACTCGCCAGGGAGTGGCTACACCTTC
abundance: many; len: 17; j_gene: TRBJ1-2; v_gene: TRBV20-1; d_gene: NA; CDR3aa: CSAQSGGRDIANYGYTF; CDR3nt: TGCAGTGCGCAAAGCGGTGGCAGGGACATAGCTAACTATGGCTACACCTTC
abundance: NA; len: 14; j_gene: TRBJ2-1; v_gene: TRBV11-2; d_gene: NA; CDR3aa: CASSSETQGVEQFF; CDR3nt: TGTGCCAGCAGCTCCGAGACCCAGGGCGTTGAGCAGTTCTTC
abundance: many; len: 21; j_gene: TRBJ1-1; v_gene: TRBV4-1; d_gene: NA; CDR3aa: CASSQDPLTGTSVYMNTEAFF; CDR3nt: TGCGCCAGCAGCCAAGATCCCTTGACCGGAACAAGCGTCTATATGAACACTGAAGCTTTCTTT
abundance: many; len: 17; j_gene: TRBJ1-6; v_gene: TRBV20-1; d_gene: NA; CDR3aa: CSARVEGHTTENSPLHF; CDR3nt: TGCAGTGCTAGAGTAGAAGGCCACACCACAGAAAATTCACCCCTCCACTTT
abundance: many; len: 13; j_gene: TRBJ1-5; v_gene: TRBV12-3/TRBV12-4; d_gene: TRBD1; CDR3aa: CASRGQGNQPQHF; CDR3nt: TGTGCCAGCAGAGGACAGGGCAATCAGCCCCAGCATTTT
abundance: many; len: 16; j_gene: TRBJ2-1; v_gene: TRBV6-4; d_gene: TRBD2; CDR3aa: CASSVWGGSAFNEQFF; CDR3nt: TGTGCCAGCAGTGTCTGGGGCGGGAGCGCCTTTAATGAGCAGTTCTTC
abundance: many; len: 13; j_gene: TRBJ2-1; v_gene: TRBV27; d_gene: NA; CDR3aa: CASSLGSQPPAFF; CDR3nt: TGTGCCAGCAGTTTAGGGAGTCAGCCTCCCGCGTTCTTC
abundance: many; len: 14; j_gene: TRBJ1-1; v_gene: TRBV7-2; d_gene: NA; CDR3aa: CASSLVMANTEAFF; CDR3nt: TGTGCCAGCAGCTTGGTAATGGCGAACACTGAAGCTTTCTTT
abundance: many; len: 14; j_gene: TRBJ2-1; v_gene: TRBV7-9; d_gene: NA; CDR3aa: CASSPVVSGNEQFF; CDR3nt: TGTGCCAGCAGCCCCGTTGTTAGCGGCAATGAGCAGTTCTTC
abundance: many; len: 15; j_gene: TRBJ2-4; v_gene: TRBV28; d_gene: NA; CDR3aa: CASTNPGGAKNIQYF; CDR3nt: TGTGCCAGCACCAACCCAGGTGGGGCCAAAAACATTCAGTACTTC
abundance: NA; len: 11; j_gene: TRBJ2-2; v_gene: TRBV20-1; d_gene: NA; CDR3aa: CSASFLGELFF; CDR3nt: TGCAGTGCTAGTTTTCTCGGGGAGCTGTTTTTT
abundance: many; len: 13; j_gene: TRBJ2-7; v_gene: TRBV5-4; d_gene: NA; CDR3aa: CASSFSGLDEQYF; CDR3nt: TGTGCCAGCAGCTTTTCAGGGCTCGACGAGCAGTACTTC
abundance: many; len: 14; j_gene: TRBJ2-1; v_gene: TRBV11-1; d_gene: TRBD1; CDR3aa: CASSFLGQWYEQFF; CDR3nt: TGTGCCAGCAGCTTTTTGGGACAGTGGTATGAGCAGTTCTTC
abundance: many; len: 11; j_gene: TRBJ2-1; v_gene: TRBV5-6; d_gene: NA; CDR3aa: CASSWGDEQFF; CDR3nt: TGTGCCAGCAGCTGGGGGGATGAGCAGTTCTTC
abundance: many; len: 14; j_gene: TRBJ1-2; v_gene: TRBV5-5; d_gene: NA; CDR3aa: CASSLGTENYGYTF; CDR3nt: TGTGCCAGCAGCTTGGGGACAGAGAACTATGGCTACACCTTC
abundance: many; len: 15; j_gene: TRBJ2-1; v_gene: TRBV6-1; d_gene: TRBD2; CDR3aa: CASSASGTTYNEQFF; CDR3nt: TGTGCCAGCAGTGCTAGCGGAACCACCTACAATGAGCAGTTCTTC
abundance: many; len: 19; j_gene: TRBJ2-7; v_gene: TRBV20-1; d_gene: TRBD2; CDR3aa: CSARGAVGGSGPFSYEQYF; CDR3nt: TGCAGTGCTAGAGGGGCGGTCGGCGGGAGTGGGCCTTTCTCCTACGAGCAGTACTTC
abundance: many; len: 13; j_gene: TRBJ2-7; v_gene: TRBV3-1; d_gene: TRBD1; CDR3aa: CASSHRGSYEQYF; CDR3nt: TGTGCCAGCAGTCACAGGGGAAGCTACGAGCAGTACTTC
abundance: many; len: 15; j_gene: TRBJ1-6; v_gene: TRBV27; d_gene: TRBD1; CDR3aa: CASSSTGGGSSPLHF; CDR3nt: TGTGCCAGCAGTTCGACAGGGGGTGGGAGTTCACCCCTCCACTTT
abundance: many; len: 16; j_gene: TRBJ2-3; v_gene: TRBV20-1; d_gene: TRBD1; CDR3aa: CSALPPGQGATDTQYF; CDR3nt: TGCAGTGCCCTCCCACCGGGGCAGGGGGCCACAGATACGCAGTATTTT
abundance: many; len: 13; j_gene: TRBJ2-1; v_gene: TRBV27; d_gene: NA; CDR3aa: CASSLYYSNEQFF; CDR3nt: TGTGCCAGCAGTTTATACTACTCAAATGAGCAGTTCTTC
abundance: many; len: 16; j_gene: TRBJ2-3; v_gene: TRBV20-1; d_gene: NA; CDR3aa: CSARDYLASVGDTQYF; CDR3nt: TGCAGTGCTAGAGATTACCTTGCTTCCGTGGGAGATACGCAGTATTTT
abundance: few; len: 15; j_gene: TRBJ1-1; v_gene: TRBV15; d_gene: TRBD1; CDR3aa: CATSGQTGGNTEAFF; CDR3nt: TGTGCCACCAGCGGCCAGACAGGGGGGAACACTGAAGCTTTCTTT
abundance: many; len: 11; j_gene: TRBJ2-7; v_gene: TRBV12-3/TRBV12-4; d_gene: TRBD2; CDR3aa: CASRLGREEYF; CDR3nt: TGTGCCAGCAGACTCGGACGGGAGGAGTACTTC
abundance: few; len: 12; j_gene: TRBJ2-7; v_gene: TRBV7-9; d_gene: NA; CDR3aa: CASSLGQSEQYF; CDR3nt: TGTGCCAGCAGCTTAGGTCAGTCCGAGCAGTACTTC
abundance: many; len: 12; j_gene: TRBJ2-2; v_gene: TRBV12-3/TRBV12-4; d_gene: NA; CDR3aa: CASSPSSGELFF; CDR3nt: TGTGCCAGCAGCCCGTCCTCCGGGGAGCTGTTTTTT
abundance: few; len: 15; j_gene: TRBJ2-7; v_gene: TRBV20-1; d_gene: NA; CDR3aa: CSAREARGRSYEQYF; CDR3nt: TGCAGTGCTAGAGAGGCCCGGGGGCGGTCCTACGAGCAGTACTTC
abundance: many; len: 16; j_gene: TRBJ2-1; v_gene: TRBV20-1; d_gene: TRBD1; CDR3aa: CSARDFRQGTYNEQFF; CDR3nt: TGCAGTGCTAGAGATTTCCGACAGGGAACCTACAATGAGCAGTTCTTC
abundance: many; len: 17; j_gene: TRBJ2-3; v_gene: TRBV9; d_gene: NA; CDR3aa: CASSEPLRERPTDTQYF; CDR3nt: TGTGCCAGCAGCGAGCCCTTGAGGGAGAGGCCCACAGATACGCAGTATTTT
abundance: many; len: 14; j_gene: TRBJ2-2; v_gene: TRBV7-6; d_gene: NA; CDR3aa: CASSSGLPIGELFF; CDR3nt: TGTGCCAGCAGCTCGGGACTGCCTATCGGGGAGCTGTTTTTT
abundance: NA; len: 18; j_gene: TRBJ1-3; v_gene: TRBV4-2; d_gene: TRBD1; CDR3aa: CASSQDLDRPFSGNTIYF; CDR3nt: TGTGCCAGCAGCCAAGATCTGGACAGGCCCTTCTCTGGAAACACCATATATTTT